These 8 T cell receptor beta chains were all obtained from the same sample, sequenced in a study of Tregs in tolerant kidney transplant recipients. Profiling relied on immunoSEQ multiplex PCR, and the TCRdb table lists in-frame clones only, not all of them. In total, the table holds roughly 15,000 clones. Mixed chimerism was transient after nonmyeloablative marrow transplants from related graft donors. The source was CD8+ T cells from blood (PBMCs), collected 6 months after the transplant. These receptors came from a human patient who received a combined kidney and bone marrow transplant. A share of the T cells may be of graft donor origin.

To note about this clone: The read falls 3 residues short of the CDR3 end, and the missing part is taken from the germline J gene. The chain employs TRBV7-9 and TRBJ1-5; no definite D call. The ends were cut back, 5 bases at V and 7 bases at J, with 12 bases in the middle. Germline V gene sequence: CDR1 SEHNR, CDR2 FQNEAQ (reference sequence). This CDR3 region has 13 residues. The DNA read from the CDR3 is TGTGCCAGCAGCCCAGGCGGGGAGCAGCCC. It encodes CASSPGGEQP. The entire CDR3 reads CASSPGGEQPQHF.

With regard to this clone: Relative to the germline gene, one junction end is altered; a read error may explain this. The read gets to within 3 residues of the CDR3 end, and the germline J gene fills in the rest. The sample contains more than one DNA sequence encoding this CDR3. The chain couples TRBV7-4 to TRBJ1-3; 7 nucleotides match TRBD1. Germline loops: CDR1 SGHVT, CDR2 SQSDAQ. The CDR3 covers 16 residues. The covered CDR3 bases are TGTGCCAGCAGCTTAGTTCTGCGGGACAGCGGAAACACA. This sequence encodes CASSLVLRDSGNT. The entire CDR3 protein reads CASSLVLRDSGNTIYF.

The CDR3 bases that were read are TGCAGTGCTAAGGACAGCGAAAATCTCTACGAG. It is translated as CSAKDSENLYE. The full CDR3 is CSAKDSENLYEQYF. This chain uses TRBV20-1 with TRBJ2-7; TRBD1 might be the D (6 bases). Read coverage stops 3 residues before the CDR3 terminus; the germline J gene supplies the remainder. The CDR3 consists of 14 residues. V was shortened by 4 bases and J by 3 bases, with 16 bases between the two germline ends. Germline V gene data show CDR1 as DFQATT and CDR2 as SNEGSKA (reference sequence).

Turning to this clone: The read ends 3 residues early relative to the CDR3; the germline J gene fills the gap. This chain connects TRBV2 to TRBJ2-1, with D perhaps TRBD2 (5 bases). The CDR3 loop spans 17 amino acids. V shed 5 bases and J shed 0 bases, with 17 bases lying between them. The germline V gene has CDR1 SNHLY and CDR2 FYNNEI. CDR3 bases read: TGTGCCAGCAGTATCGAGGGATCGGGGAGCTCCTACAATGAG. Its protein is CASSIEGSGSSYNE. The complete CDR3 protein is CASSIEGSGSSYNEQFF.

As for this clone: Read coverage stops 3 residues before the CDR3 terminus; the germline J gene supplies the remainder. The chain links TRBV13 to TRBJ2-1; 9 positions agree with TRBD2. V dropped 5 bases and J dropped 4; count of bases not matched to a gene: 6. The germline CDR1 and CDR2 sequences are PRHDT and FYEKMQ (reference sequence). The CDR3 is 15 residues long. The CDR3 loop reads CASSAPSGTYNEQFF. CDR3 DNA (partial): TGTGCCAGCAGCGCCCCTAGCGGGACATACAATGAG.

A note on this clone: With the read ending 3 residues before the CDR3 end, the germline J gene is used to fill in that end. V usage is TRBV5-6 and J usage is TRBJ2-2; weak D call: TRBD1 (6 bases). Looked up from germline, CDR1 is SGHDT and CDR2 is YYEEEE. The CDR3 has 15 amino acids. V was shortened by 5 bases and J by 2 bases, with 13 bases between the two germline ends. CDR3 DNA, as far as it was read: TGTGCCAGCAGGGCGTTAGGGGGAAACACCGGGGAG. Translated: CASRALGGNTGE. The CDR3 as a whole reads CASRALGGNTGELFF.

Remarks on this clone: Sequencing ends 3 residues short of the CDR3 end; the germline J gene provides the rest. This chain links TRBV6-1 with TRBJ2-3; D is unclear. CDR3 size: 12 residues. CDR1 MNHNS and CDR2 SASEGT come from the germline V gene. CDR3 in amino acids: CASSEYSQPQYF. The CDR3 DNA, read in part, is TGTGCCAGCAGTGAATATAGCCAGCCG.

In the case of this clone: The read terminates 3 residues ahead of where the CDR3 ends, so the germline J gene completes it. The rearrangement links TRBV13 to TRBJ2-3, with D tentatively TRBD1 (6 bases). The CDR3 spans 15 residues. Trimming took 5 bases from V and 2 from J, leaving 14 bases between them. CDR1 PRHDT and CDR2 FYEKMQ come from the germline V gene (reference sequence). The covered CDR3 bases are TGTGCCAGCAGCACACACAGGGACCCCACAGATACG. This encodes CASSTHRDPTDT. Given in full, the CDR3 is CASSTHRDPTDTQYF.